This entry features one T cell receptor (beta chain) sequence. The antigen remains unidentified. TCRdb analysed the 5' RACE reads with MiXCR anew, one entry per CDR3 protein. The repertoire consists of under 550,000 distinct CDR3 sequences, with roughly 26% occurring once and the leading ten covering 0.89%. This entry comes from a study of CD8 T cells in ankylosing spondylitis. Findings of the study overall: Blood of patients with ankylosing spondylitis appeared to be characterized by a TCR beta motif of eight highly homologous variants. Matched synovial fluid from ankylosing spondylitis patients was reported to be enriched for disease-linked clones. Past research had described some motif variants in reactive arthritis synovial fluid and blood.

This CDR3 region has 15 residues. Trimming took 5 bases from V and 4 from J, leaving 15 bases between them. Germline assignment: CDR1 SSHAT and CDR2 FNYEAQ (reference sequence). The chain uses TRBV7-7 and TRBJ2-1; D is uncertain. The TCR originated in a male donor with ankylosing spondylitis. Sequencing was performed on blood, either unsorted or a sorted T cell fraction (not recorded which). Here the CDR3 reads CASSPGPQVYNEQFF. The CDR3 DNA follows: TGTGCCAGCAGCCCCGGACCCCAGGTGTACAATGAGCAGTTCTTC. Filled out from reference TRBV7-7 and TRBJ2-1, the complete variable domain reads GAGVSQSPRYKVTKRGQDVTLRCDPISSHATLYWYQQALGQGPEFLTYFNYEAQPDKSGLPSDRFSAERPEGSISTLTIQRTEQRDSAMYRCASSPGPQVYNEQFFGPGTRLTVL.